The TCR beta chain described here comes from a study of T cells in Graves' hyperthyroidism and ophthalmopathy (dated by TCRdb to 2018 to 2020). About the full investigation: Peripheral blood was collected at initial diagnosis, before any treatment. To identify TCR V-J signatures that set the groups apart, the researchers used a discovery cohort of approximately 98 patients, made up of around 40 with Graves' ophthalmopathy and some 56 with stable Graves' hyperthyroidism. Whether ophthalmopathy could be predicted prospectively was tested in an independent validation cohort made up of approximately 19 hyperthyroidism patients plus 17 patients who later progressed to ophthalmopathy. The 75 to 100 discovery patients were randomly divided into training and test sets at a 7:3 ratio. Thyroid tissue and blood T-cell repertoires from several Graves' hyperthyroidism patients were also compared in the study. Once sampling was done, hyperthyroidism patients were given methimazole at a starting dose of 30 mg daily, whereas ophthalmopathy patients were given high-dose intravenous methylprednisolone. TCR Vbeta CDR3 sequencing of 120 to 150 peripheral blood samples (under 45 ophthalmopathy, 75 to 80 hyperthyroidism and roughly 17 progressor patients) is reported in the paper.

Details on this clonotype: Its specific antigen is unknown. Qualities for individual bases were not recorded, and no much larger clone is one base off.

The TCR beta CDR3 regions were amplified from RNA transcripts. A first-round RT-PCR of the TCR CDR3 used the HTBI primer set with the Qiagen OneStep RT-PCR kit. Libraries were constructed in a second round of multiplex PCR, after which size selection and purification were carried out. Libraries were sequenced paired-end with 100 bp reads on an Illumina HiSeq2000. As for the authors' bioinformatics: Raw data were processed with SOAPnuke, discarding reads with adapters, uncalled bases, mean Phred below 15, or no exact constant-primer or identifier match. High-quality paired reads were merged using COPE v1.2.5, and each unique nucleotide sequence was defined as a clonotype. MiTCR v1.1 was used to align clonotypes to the IMGT TRBV, TRBD and TRBJ reference segments. The analysis included only V-J combinations with a frequency above 0.0001, which together covered 99% to 99.2% of the repertoires. The TCS score was defined as the ratio of F50 (clonal expansion) to E x V (chaos), calculated using BLOSUM62-based TCRdist between CDR3 peptides within each V-J. Welch's t-statistics and random forest reduced roughly 500 V-J features to 10 to 15, which were used in a naive Bayes classifier (R e1071). Starting from the raw public reads, TCRdb applied fastp trimming at Q25, assembled clones with MiXCR and retained in-frame beta chains. Each CDR3 protein gets just one entry, which takes the most common genes and DNA from the rows behind it. V and J calls and clone size were set by TCRdb, not the authors. For this sample the table gives 400,000 to 600,000 distinct CDR3 sequences, of which 20% were detected only once. Around a quarter of the sample is held by the ten biggest clonotypes.

What the study reported, not specific to this receptor: Sample size was not statistically predetermined, and investigators were not blinded to group allocation. During validation, the model predicted progression to ophthalmopathy a median of roughly 7.1 months ahead of onset, with roughly 65% sensitivity and around 73% specificity. Blood samples also contained most of the expanded thyroid clonotypes (frequency above 0.001), which suggests that blood repertoires may reflect thyroid immune responses. A model built on a 13 V-J signature distinguished ophthalmopathy from stable hyperthyroidism, reaching 85% to 90% sensitivity and 81.08% specificity in cross-validation and 80%/75% in testing.

A patient counted as having stable Graves' hyperthyroidism if no progression to ophthalmopathy occurred over 18 months of follow-up. The hyperthyroidism patients were between 18 and 65 years old and newly diagnosed, with a disease duration of less than 2 months. The study excluded patients with uncontrolled infections, other autoimmune diseases, pregnancy or lactation. Diagnoses were established on the basis of clinical symptoms, serum thyroxine and TRAb, thyroid ultrasound, and orbital computed tomography. Ficoll-Paque density gradient centrifugation was used to isolate PBMCs from 8 to 10 ml of fresh peripheral blood. Total RNA was extracted using Trizol reagent, and RNA quality was assessed on an Agilent 2100 Bioanalyzer. For CDR1 and CDR2, the germline V gene lists MGHRA and YSYEKL. Inclusive of the bounding cysteine and phenylalanine, the CDR3 is 16 residues long. Only CDR3 DNA remains: 48 bases, in frame from the first base. V drops 2 bases and J drops 0 bases, leaving 14 bases in between.

The sequenced sample was blood. The receptor's source is a man aged 18 to 30 with Graves' hyperthyroidism. The sequence joins TRBV4-1 to TRBJ2-7, and TRBD2 may be the D gene, going by 5 matching bases. CDR3 loop: CASSQSVISDSYEQYF. The nucleotides are TGCGCCAGCAGCCAATCAGTGATTAGCGACTCCTACGAGCAGTACTTC.